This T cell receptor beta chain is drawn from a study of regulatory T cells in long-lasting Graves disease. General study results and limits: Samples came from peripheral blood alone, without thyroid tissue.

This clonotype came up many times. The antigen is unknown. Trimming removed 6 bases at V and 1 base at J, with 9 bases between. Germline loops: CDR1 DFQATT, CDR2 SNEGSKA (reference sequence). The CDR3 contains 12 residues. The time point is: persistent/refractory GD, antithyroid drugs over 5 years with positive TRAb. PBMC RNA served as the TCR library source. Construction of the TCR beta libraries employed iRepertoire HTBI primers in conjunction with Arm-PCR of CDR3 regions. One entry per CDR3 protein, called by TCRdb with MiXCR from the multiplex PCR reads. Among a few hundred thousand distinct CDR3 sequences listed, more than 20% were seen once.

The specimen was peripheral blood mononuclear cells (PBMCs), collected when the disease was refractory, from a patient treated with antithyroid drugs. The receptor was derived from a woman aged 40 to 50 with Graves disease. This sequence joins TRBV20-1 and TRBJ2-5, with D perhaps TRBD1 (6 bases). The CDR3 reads CSAGQRQETQYF. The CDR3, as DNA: TGCAGTGCCGGACAGCGCCAAGAGACCCAGTACTTC.